Listed here are 21 T cell receptor beta chains from one sample, sequenced in a study of metastatic and nonmetastatic thyroid tumors. Using MiXCR, TCRdb reanalyzed the PCR reads. The sample yields about 10,000 clones, roughly 30% seen once. No patient received treatment before thyroid surgery. Sequenced: adjacent normal tissue. The receptors originated from a female donor with papillary thyroid cancer or a benign thyroid nodule (not recorded which). Some clones in this sample may be carry-over from other donors' samples.

In this sample, this clone is medium-sized. The rearrangement joins TRBV5-8 to TRBJ2-7; D is unclear. The germline gives CDR1 SGHTS, CDR2 YDEGEE. This CDR3 comprises 14 residues. Trimming pared 1 base from V and 2 bases from J, leaving 10 bases between. The CDR3 loop is CASSLSGATYEQYF. The CDR3 DNA sequence: TGTGCCAGCAGCTTGTCCGGAGCCACCTACGAGCAGTACTTC.

Turning to this clone: The CDR3 does not end in the conserved phenylalanine or tryptophan, so this is likely a read error. The genes are TRBV5-1 and TRBJ2-7; 8 positions agree with TRBD1. The CDR3 runs to 15 residues. Trimming cost V 4 bases and J 4 bases; bases outside gene matches: 10. Looked up from germline, CDR1 is SGHRS and CDR2 is YFSETQ. CDR3 amino acids: CASSGQGTGWYEQYS. The CDR3 coding sequence is TGCGCCAGCAGCGGACAGGGTACGGGGTGGTACGAGCAGTACTCC.

This clone is medium-sized. The chain links TRBV7-6 to TRBJ1-5; D is ambiguous. V lost 2 bases and J 0 bases, leaving 8 bases between the germline ends. Germline V gene data show CDR1 as SGHVS and CDR2 as FNYEAQ. CDR3 length: 15 amino acids. The CDR3 DNA reads TGTGCCAGCAGCTTACATGGGAATAGCAATCAGCCCCAGCATTTT. Amino acids: CASSLHGNSNQPQHF.

By share, this clone counts as large (0.1 to 1%). The rearrangement uses TRBV5-1 and TRBJ2-5; TRBD1 aligns across 8 bases. J lost 2 bases, V lost 4 bases, and 4 bases had no gene match. Germline CDR1 SGHRS, CDR2 YFSETQ. The CDR3 has 14 residues. The CDR3 nucleotides read TGCGCCAGCAGCCTGAGACAGGGGCAAGAGACCCAGTACTTC. Its protein product is CASSLRQGQETQYF.

This clone was recorded many times. The gene calls are TRBV28 and TRBJ1-5; unclear D gene. Trimming pared 3 bases from V and 1 base from J, leaving 7 bases between. There are 14 residues in the CDR3. Germline V gene sequence: CDR1 MDHEN, CDR2 SYDVKM. The CDR3 DNA reads as TGTGCCAGCAGTTTCTATCAGAGCAATCAGCCCCAGCATTTT. Its translation is CASSFYQSNQPQHF. Full variable domain (remainder filled in from reference TRBV28 and TRBJ1-5): DVKVTQSSRYLVKRTGEKVFLECVQDMDHENMFWYRQDPGLGLRLIYFSYDVKMKEKGDIPEGYSVSREKKERFSLILESASTNQTSMYLCASSFYQSNQPQHFGDGTRLSIL.

This clone is medium-sized. V gene TRBV7-2 combines with J gene TRBJ1-4; no clear D gene. This CDR3 region has 14 residues. Per germline, CDR1 SGHTA and CDR2 FQGNSA. Trimming left V 3 bases short and J 8 bases short, with 13 bases between. The CDR3 sequence: CASSFWGLDEKLFF. The CDR3 region has the DNA TGTGCCAGCAGCTTTTGGGGTCTGGACGAAAAACTGTTTTTT.

The V and J genes are TRBV20-1 and TRBJ2-3, with TRBD2 matching 12 bases. Germline V lookup: CDR1 DFQATT, CDR2 SNEGSKA (reference sequence). This CDR3 is built from 16 residues. The V and J ends lost 5 bases and 4 bases, in that order; junction bases with no gene match: 10. The CDR3 DNA reads TGCAGTGCTGGGGGGCTAGCGGGAGGGGAGGCAGATACGCAGTATTTT. Translating gives CSAGGLAGGEADTQYF.

This chain links TRBV13 with TRBJ2-5; unclear D gene. V was shortened by 0 bases and J by 1 base, with 0 bases between the two germline ends. Per the germline V gene, CDR1 is PRHDT and CDR2 is FYEKMQ (reference sequence). The CDR3 consists of 12 residues. The CDR3 nucleotides read TGTGCCAGCAGCTTAGGCCAAGAGACCCAGTACTTC. It codes for CASSLGQETQYF.

A remark on this clone: The conserved final phenylalanine or tryptophan is absent from the CDR3, which likely points to a read error. This chain uses TRBV12-3 or TRBV12-4 with TRBJ2-2; D gene ambiguous. This CDR3 spans 12 amino acids. CDR3 residues: CAISSSIRELFC. For the CDR3, the DNA is TGTGCCATCAGTTCTTCAATCCGCGAGCTGTTTTGT.

The chain has TRBV3-1 and TRBJ2-1; weak D call: TRBD1 (5 bases). The CDR3 contains 12 residues. V dropped 10 bases and J dropped 8 bases, with 15 bases sitting between them. The germline V gene has CDR1 LGHDT and CDR2 YNNKEL (reference sequence). The CDR3 is CAICPQGDEQFF. The CDR3 DNA follows: TGTGCCATCTGCCCCCAAGGGGATGAGCAGTTCTTC.

This clone was seen a few times. This sequence joins TRBV5-1 and TRBJ2-7; possible D gene TRBD2, 6 bases. The CDR3 is 13 residues long. The V end was cut by 4 bases, the J end by 7 bases, with 15 bases between. The germline V gene has CDR1 SGHRS and CDR2 YFSETQ. CDR3 region: CASSGTGDREQYF. The CDR3 nucleotides are TGCGCCAGCAGCGGGACGGGGGATAGAGAGCAGTACTTC. The full variable domain, rest sourced from reference TRBV5-1 and TRBJ2-7, is KAGVTQTPRYLIKTRGQQVTLSCSPISGHRSVSWYQQTPGQGLQFLFEYFSETQRNKGNFPGRFSGRQFSNSRSEMNVSTLELGDSALYLCASSGTGDREQYFGPGTRLTVT.

The genes are TRBV19 and TRBJ2-7; TRBD1 matches at 12 bases. J was trimmed by 7 bases and V by 8 bases; bases with no gene match: 9. This CDR3 has 14 residues. Germline V lookup: CDR1 LNHDA, CDR2 SQIVND (reference sequence). CDR3 sequence: CASETGTGGGEQYF. In DNA, the CDR3 is TGTGCCAGTGAGACCGGGACAGGGGGCGGGGAGCAGTACTTC.

The CDR3 reads CASSLDGTGAFSGNTIYF. CDR3 sequence (DNA): TGCGCCAGCAGCTTGGATGGGACAGGGGCCTTCTCTGGAAACACCATATATTTT. V gene TRBV5-1 combines with J gene TRBJ1-3, with 10 positions matching TRBD1. The junction had 6 bases not matched to a gene; V was cut back by 0 bases and J by 0 bases. CDR3 length: 18 residues. Germline V gives CDR1 SGHRS, CDR2 YFSETQ.

In its sample, this clone was seen a few times. The chain joins TRBV5-1 to TRBJ2-2, with 8 bases identical to TRBD2. This CDR3 has 14 amino acids. The V segment lost 7 bases and the J segment 4 bases; nucleotides outside the gene matches: 6. The germline V gene encodes CDR1 SGHRS and CDR2 YFSETQ. CDR3 amino acids: CASAPTSGTGELFF. CDR3 nucleotide sequence: TGCGCCAGCGCCCCTACTAGCGGCACCGGGGAGCTGTTTTTT.

The rearrangement joins TRBV5-1 to TRBJ1-1; unclear D gene. Trimming removed 2 bases at V and 1 base at J, with 6 bases between. This CDR3 has 13 amino acids. Germline loops: CDR1 SGHRS, CDR2 YFSETQ. CDR3 region: CASSFGQNTEAFF. The CDR3 bases are TGCGCCAGCAGCTTCGGGCAGAACACTGAAGCTTTCTTT. Variable domain in full (rest from reference TRBV5-1 and TRBJ1-1): KAGVTQTPRYLIKTRGQQVTLSCSPISGHRSVSWYQQTPGQGLQFLFEYFSETQRNKGNFPGRFSGRQFSNSRSEMNVSTLELGDSALYLCASSFGQNTEAFFGQGTRLTVV.

The rearrangement uses TRBV2 and TRBJ1-2, with 9 bases identical to TRBD1. The ends lost 7 bases at V and 3 bases at J; junction bases unmatched: 6. Germline V lookup: CDR1 SNHLY, CDR2 FYNNEI. CDR3 length equals 14 residues. The CDR3 loop is CASIPGQGDYGYTF. As DNA, the CDR3 is TGTGCCAGCATCCCGGGACAGGGAGACTATGGCTACACCTTC.

Details on this clone: The CDR3 end shows no conserved phenylalanine or tryptophan, and so a read error is likely. The DNA is omitted, as the CDR3 cannot be located on it reliably, and the CDR3 follows TCRdb's listing. This CDR3 is CASSLITRNNEQCL. The chain links TRBV12-3 or TRBV12-4 to TRBJ2-1. Inclusive of both ends, the CDR3 amounts to 14 amino acids.

The chain employs TRBV2 and TRBJ2-7; D uncertain. Trimming removed 2 bases at V and 3 bases at J, with 11 bases between. CDR3 size: 14 residues. Germline V lookup: CDR1 SNHLY, CDR2 FYNNEI. Written as DNA, the CDR3 is TGTGCCAGCAGTGAACAGTCCACCGTCTACGAGCAGTACTTC. Translated, it gives CASSEQSTVYEQYF.

V usage is TRBV5-1 and J usage is TRBJ2-1; 9 bases align to TRBD2. The germline V gene has CDR1 SGHRS and CDR2 YFSETQ. With V trimmed by 1 base and J by 4 bases, 6 bases remained unmatched. This CDR3 is 16 amino acids long. The DNA for the CDR3 is TGCGCCAGCAGCTTGACAGGGGCGGGAGGGTACAATGAGCAGTTCTTC. Encoded protein: CASSLTGAGGYNEQFF.

The rearrangement uses TRBV6-1 and TRBJ1-1, with 7 positions matching TRBD1. The V segment lost 5 bases and the J segment 1 base; nucleotides outside the gene matches: 7. CDR1 and CDR2 (germline): MNHNS, SASEGT. CDR3 length: 15 residues. CDR3 coding DNA: TGTGCCAGCAGTCGGACAGGCCCCCCGAACACTGAAGCTTTCTTT. It translates to CASSRTGPPNTEAFF.

This clone appeared many times. The chain recombines TRBV27 with TRBJ2-6; D remains ambiguous. From germline, CDR1 is MNHEY and CDR2 SMNVEV (reference sequence). CDR3 length: 17 amino acids. The V and J ends lost 4 bases and 0 bases respectively, with 13 bases between them. The CDR3 DNA is TGTGCCAGCAGTTCCCTCCGCTCGAGCTCTGGGGCCAACGTCCTGACTTTC. Its translation is CASSSLRSSSGANVLTF.